Shown below are 21 T cell receptor beta chains from a single sample sequenced in a study of blood T cells in healthy people across ages. Together with a sample-barcoded 5' primer, a J-beta primer mix was included in a second PCR lasting about 6 to 11 cycles. Each CDR3 protein is one row after TCRdb ran MiXCR on the 5' RACE reads. The table has around 990,000 distinct CDR3 sequences, almost 25% seen once. These records were also assigned to another study, of T cells of mothers and their children.

Sequencing was done on a sample of blood. These receptors all come from a girl aged 2 to 10 in good health.

This clonotype has only a few counts. This sequence joins TRBV4-3 and TRBJ1-2; 9 nucleotides line up with TRBD1. After removal of 0 bases from V and 7 bases from J, the junction contained 12 bases not matched to a gene. Germline V gene sequence: CDR1 LGHNA, CDR2 YSLEER. There are 17 residues in the CDR3. Written as DNA, the CDR3 is TGCGCCAGCAGCCAAGATCAAGGGACAGGGCTCATCGGTGGCTACACCTTC. Its protein product is CASSQDQGTGLIGGYTF.

The rearrangement links TRBV7-2 to TRBJ1-1; perhaps TRBD1 as D (6 bases). This CDR3 has 12 amino acids. Between the trimmed V and J ends, which lost 5 bases and 12 bases, there was a span of 16 bases. Germline V CDR1 and CDR2: SGHTA, FQGNSA. Here the CDR3 reads CASSQRTGGPFF. DNA of the CDR3: TGTGCCAGCAGCCAACGGACGGGGGGGCCTTTCTTT.

The rearrangement uses TRBV24-1 and TRBJ2-1; D is possibly TRBD1 (6 bases). V was pared by 10 bases and J by 0 bases, with 9 bases between. From germline, CDR1 is KGHDR and CDR2 SFDVKD. The CDR3 loop spans 13 amino acids. CDR3 nucleotides: TGTGCCACGGGGGCCGGCTCCTACAATGAGCAGTTCTTC. This sequence encodes CATGAGSYNEQFF.

V usage is TRBV4-2 and J usage is TRBJ2-2; no definite D call. The length of the CDR3 is 16 residues. The V gene lost 0 bases and the J gene lost 2 bases, with 10 bases spanning the gap. Germline assignment: CDR1 LGHNA and CDR2 YNFKEQ. In nucleotides, the CDR3 is TGTGCCAGCAGCCAAGAGGCTAGAAGAAACACCGGGGAGCTGTTTTTT. This gives the protein CASSQEARRNTGELFF.

The chain uses TRBV5-1 and TRBJ1-1; no firm D call. The length of the CDR3 is 14 residues. CDR1 and CDR2 from the germline V gene are SGHRS and YFSETQ. V gave up 5 bases and J gave up 1 base, with 12 bases separating them. The CDR3 bases are TGCGCCAGCAGTCTAACGACGGGGAACACTGAAGCTTTCTTT. Encoded protein: CASSLTTGNTEAFF. The whole variable domain, remainder taken from reference TRBV5-1 and TRBJ1-1, is KAGVTQTPRYLIKTRGQQVTLSCSPISGHRSVSWYQQTPGQGLQFLFEYFSETQRNKGNFPGRFSGRQFSNSRSEMNVSTLELGDSALYLCASSLTTGNTEAFFGQGTRLTVV.

This clonotype was observed a few times. The rearrangement uses TRBV20-1 and TRBJ2-3, with 9 bases lining up with TRBD1. Germline V gives CDR1 DFQATT, CDR2 SNEGSKA (reference sequence). The CDR3 totals 18 residues. J gave up 4 bases and V 2 bases, and 16 bases lay outside the gene matches. For the CDR3, the DNA is TGCAGTGCTAGAACCCGGGACAGGGAAGGTGGCGTCCCAGATACGCAGTATTTT. It specifies CSARTRDREGGVPDTQYF.

The chain couples TRBV6-1 to TRBJ1-4; D is unclear. This CDR3 contains 11 residues. Trimming took off 9 bases at V and 8 bases at J, with 10 bases between the two ends. CDR1 is MNHNS and CDR2 is SASEGT in the germline V gene. The CDR3 DNA is TGTGCCAGTTTTGCTTGGGAAAAACTGTTTTTT. It encodes CASFAWEKLFF.

With regard to this clonotype: The final CDR3 position lacks the conserved phenylalanine or tryptophan, pointing to a likely read error. V is TRBV5-5 and J is TRBJ2-1, with 7 bases fitting TRBD1. CDR1 and CDR2 (germline): SGHKS, YYEKEE (reference sequence). This CDR3 is built from 15 residues. After removal of 2 bases from V and 2 bases from J, the junction contained 4 bases not matched to a gene. The DNA for the CDR3 is TGTGCCAGCAGCTTCAGCCAGGGGGCCTACAATGAGCAGTTCTGC. It yields the protein CASSFSQGAYNEQFC.

The J gene is TRBJ2-7, the V gene TRBV29-1, with D unresolved. V dropped 1 base and J dropped 6 bases, with 25 bases sitting between them. Germline loops: CDR1 SQVTM, CDR2 ANQGSEA. This CDR3 has 17 residues. CDR3 in amino acids: CSVEVPKMLGSSIEQYF. The CDR3 DNA follows: TGCAGCGTTGAAGTCCCCAAGATGTTGGGGTCTTCGATCGAGCAGTACTTC.

This chain links TRBV25-1 with TRBJ1-1; a weak D match, TRBD1 (6 bases). CDR3 length equals 12 residues. Germline-derived CDR1 and CDR2 are MGHDK and SYGVNS. Between the trimmed V and J ends, which lost 5 bases and 7 bases, there was a span of 11 bases. The CDR3 DNA sequence: TGTGCCAGCAGTCCGCCCAGGGGTGAAGCTTTCTTT. Translating it yields CASSPPRGEAFF.

The V call is TRBV10-3, the J call TRBJ2-3; D gene ambiguous. There are 12 residues in the CDR3. CDR1 and CDR2 (germline): ENHRY, SYGVKD. V was cut by 6 bases and J by 4 bases, with 8 bases left in between. In nucleotides, the CDR3 is TGTGCCATCAGCGTCCTGTCAGATACGCAGTATTTT. Its translation: CAISVLSDTQYF.

The genes are TRBV7-6 and TRBJ2-7; no clear D. The CDR3 is made up of 13 amino acids. Germline V gene data show CDR1 as SGHVS and CDR2 as FNYEAQ. The V and J ends lost 2 bases and 7 bases respectively, with 12 bases between them. As DNA, the CDR3 is TGTGCCAGCAGCTTAATGTCTTCGGCGGAGCAGTACTTC. Translated: CASSLMSSAEQYF.

This clonotype turned up a few times. The chain joins TRBV28 to TRBJ1-2; D is perhaps TRBD1 (5 bases). CDR3 size: 16 residues. Germline CDR1 reads MDHEN; CDR2 reads SYDVKM. Trimming took 6 bases from V and 4 from J, leaving 21 bases between them. The DNA of the CDR3 is TGTGCCAGCAGCCGAACTAGTGACAGAGCTACCTATGGCTACACCTTC. This encodes CASSRTSDRATYGYTF.

This clonotype was observed a few times. The CDR3 DNA sequence: TGTGCCATCAGTGAGGCCCGGGAATTTAAACCCTACGAGCAGTACTTC. Encoded protein: CAISEAREFKPYEQYF. The chain has TRBV10-3 and TRBJ2-1; tentatively, D is TRBD2 (5 bases). The DNA end is a closer match to TRBJ2-7, so the J assignment may be wrong. The CDR3 is 16 residues long. CDR1 and CDR2 from the germline V gene are ENHRY and SYGVKD.

The chain recombines TRBV5-6 with TRBJ1-4, with D unresolved. Germline V CDR1 and CDR2: SGHDT, YYEEEE. Between the trimmed V and J ends, which lost 5 bases and 0 bases, there was a span of 11 bases. This CDR3 spans 15 amino acids. CDR3 in amino acids: CASSPNGATNEKLFF. CDR3 nucleotides: TGTGCCAGCAGTCCGAATGGAGCAACTAATGAAAAACTGTTTTTT.

The chain employs TRBV20-1 and TRBJ1-4, with D uncertain. V shed 3 bases and J shed 6 bases, with 5 bases lying between them. Germline V CDR1 and CDR2: DFQATT, SNEGSKA (reference sequence). CDR3 length equals 11 residues. CDR3 DNA sequence: TGCAGTGCTAGTGGCCATGAAAAACTGTTTTTT. Protein: CSASGHEKLFF.

This clonotype was seen only once. The chain couples TRBV24-1 to TRBJ1-3, with 8 bases aligning to TRBD1. Unmatched junction bases numbered 1, after V lost 2 bases and J lost 2 bases. This CDR3 is built from 15 residues. Per the germline V gene, CDR1 is KGHDR and CDR2 is SFDVKD. This CDR3 is CATSDSRGPGNTIYF. Written as DNA, the CDR3 is TGTGCCACCAGTGATTCCAGGGGGCCTGGAAACACCATATATTTT.

The table lists this clonotype with a few counts. The V call is TRBV9, the J call TRBJ2-1, with TRBD1 as a possible D gene (7 bases). Trimming pared 3 bases from V and 8 bases from J, leaving 15 bases between. The CDR3 runs to 14 residues. The germline V gene encodes CDR1 SGDLS and CDR2 YYNGEE. The CDR3 bases are TGTGCCAGCAGCGGAAGACAGGGAGGCGATGAGCAGTTCTTC. Protein product: CASSGRQGGDEQFF.

This clonotype appeared a single time. V and J are TRBV27 and TRBJ1-4, with D unclear. Germline assignment: CDR1 MNHEY and CDR2 SMNVEV (reference sequence). The length of the CDR3 is 14 residues. V gave up 1 base and J gave up 5 bases, with 8 bases separating them. The CDR3 nucleotides read TGTGCCAGCAGTTTATTTGGCCCCAATGAAAAACTGTTTTTT. This translates into CASSLFGPNEKLFF.

The CDR3 here is CASSYNLRDGLNIQYF. In nucleotides, the CDR3 is TGTGCCAGCAGTTACAATCTCCGGGACGGATTAAACATTCAGTACTTC. This chain joins TRBV28 and TRBJ2-4; the D gene could be TRBD1 or TRBD2 (5 bases each). Germline V gene sequence: CDR1 MDHEN, CDR2 SYDVKM. CDR3 size: 16 residues. Trimming took off 4 bases at V and 6 bases at J, with 19 bases between the two ends.

This clonotype was observed a handful of times. V usage is TRBV6-5 and J usage is TRBJ2-7; D may be TRBD1 (5 bases). The CDR3 runs 13 residues. V was trimmed by 4 bases and J by 5 bases, leaving 12 bases between them. Per the germline V gene, CDR1 is MNHEY and CDR2 is SVGAGI. CDR3 sequence: CASSSSGPHEQYF. CDR3 bases: TGTGCCAGCAGTTCGTCAGGGCCCCACGAGCAGTACTTC.